The T cell receptor (beta chain) under discussion was sequenced for a study of blood T cell repertoires in COVID-19. Profiled with immunoSEQ multiplex PCR; TCRdb holds only in-frame clones, not every one. The table shows some 290,000 clones, with 85% to 95% occurring only once. Recruitment covered about two dozen US areas and drew participants whose ages spanned about 18 to 89 years. Sequencing was carried out using PBMCs or T cells enriched from blood (not recorded which). This receptor was obtained from a woman in her 30s who had been exposed to COVID-19.

CDR3 coding DNA: TGTGCCAGCCAGACAGGGGGCCGGGGCACTGAAGCTTTCTTT. Protein: CASQTGGRGTEAFF. V is TRBV6-5 and J is TRBJ1-1; 10 positions match TRBD1. Trimming removed 8 bases from V and 4 bases from J; junction bases left unmatched: 7. This CDR3 is built from 14 residues. Per germline, CDR1 MNHEY and CDR2 SVGAGI.